This T cell receptor (beta chain) originates from a study of blood T cells in healthy people across ages. Findings and limits, study-wide: Older individuals had lower TCR beta diversity per million T cells (the decline was roughly linear).

Next came a second PCR, run for roughly 6 to 11 cycles, which used a sample-barcoded 5' primer along with a J-beta primer mix. TCRdb recomputed calls from the 5' RACE reads with MiXCR, one row per CDR3 protein. This sample carries over 600,000 distinct CDR3 sequences, roughly 20% of them seen once, and the ten largest clones take 3.5% to 4%. Germline CDR1 reads LNHNV; CDR2 reads YYDKDF (reference sequence). The CDR3 runs to 14 residues. The V end was cut by 4 bases, the J end by 4 bases, with 13 bases between. This clonotype has just a few counts. Antigen specificity is unknown. This receptor was obtained from a man aged 65 to 85 in good health. The specimen sequenced was blood. The chain employs TRBV15 and TRBJ1-2, with D unresolved. The CDR3 is CATSKLEGSYGYTF. CDR3 sequence (DNA): TGTGCCACCAGCAAGTTGGAGGGTTCCTATGGCTACACCTTC.